This is a list of T cell receptor beta chains from one sample in a study of blood T cell repertoires in COVID-19. Generated by immunoSEQ multiplex PCR, the TCRdb table keeps only in-frame clones and is missing some. The sample lists hundreds of thousands of clones, about 89% occurring once. Sequencing was done on a sample of peripheral blood. Receptors were obtained from an older woman who had recovered from COVID-19. Both conserved end residues are part of each CDR3. Each record gives: J gene, clone size, D gene, V gene, CDR3 protein, CDR3 DNA. A D gene is named only where the DNA matches it firmly. Clone size is not always given. Where it is, it says once, few, many or a class for expanded clones.

>TRBJ1-6|NA|NA|TRBV27
CASSLFRMGGADNSPLHF
TGTGCCAGCAGTTTATTCCGTATGGGGGGGGCGGATAATTCACCCCTCCACTTT
>TRBJ1-1|few|NA|TRBV27
CASSIGTVNTEAFF
TGTGCCAGCAGTATCGGGACTGTGAACACTGAAGCTTTCTTT
>TRBJ2-1|NA|TRBD2|TRBV9
CASSAQYRGGRSEQFF
TGTGCCAGCAGCGCTCAATATCGGGGGGGCCGGAGTGAGCAGTTCTTC
>TRBJ2-5|NA|NA|TRBV7-2
CASSLVRNQETQYF
TGTGCCAGCAGCTTAGTGCGGAATCAAGAGACCCAGTACTTC
>TRBJ2-1|NA|TRBD2|TRBV5-1
CASTHSGLVNYNEQFF
TGCGCCAGCACCCATTCGGGACTAGTTAACTACAATGAGCAGTTCTTC
>TRBJ1-5|NA|NA|TRBV19
CASRSNVGGRNQPQHF
TGTGCCAGTAGATCAAATGTAGGAGGGAGAAATCAGCCCCAGCATTTT
>TRBJ2-7|NA|NA|TRBV4-3
CASSQERQYYEQYF
TGCGCCAGCAGCCAAGAAAGACAATACTACGAGCAGTACTTC
>TRBJ1-2|NA|TRBD1|TRBV6-5
CASRQGANYGYTF
TGTGCCAGCCGACAGGGGGCGAACTATGGCTACACCTTC
>TRBJ1-2|NA|NA|TRBV29-1
CSVELPIRPRGGYTF
TGCAGCGTTGAATTGCCGATAAGACCGCGGGGAGGCTACACCTTC
>TRBJ2-1|NA|TRBD2|TRBV5-1
CASSVWTSGGYNEQFF
TGCGCCAGCAGCGTTTGGACTAGCGGGGGGTACAATGAGCAGTTCTTC
>TRBJ2-7|once|TRBD2|TRBV6-5
CASSYSWTSDHEQYF
TGTGCCAGCAGTTACTCATGGACTAGCGACCACGAGCAGTACTTC
>TRBJ2-3|NA|NA|TRBV19
CASSISIRGADTQYF
TGTGCCAGTAGTATTTCCATCAGGGGCGCAGATACGCAGTATTTT